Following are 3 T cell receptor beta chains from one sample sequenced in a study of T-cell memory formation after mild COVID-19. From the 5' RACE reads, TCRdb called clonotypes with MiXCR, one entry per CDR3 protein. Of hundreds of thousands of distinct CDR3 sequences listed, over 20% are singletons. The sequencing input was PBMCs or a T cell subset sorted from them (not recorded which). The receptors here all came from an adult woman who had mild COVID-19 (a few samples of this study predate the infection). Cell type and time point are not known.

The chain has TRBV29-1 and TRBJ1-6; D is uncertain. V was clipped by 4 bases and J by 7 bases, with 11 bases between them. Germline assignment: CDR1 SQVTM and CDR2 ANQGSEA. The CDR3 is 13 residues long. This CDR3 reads CSVGKDRNSPLHF. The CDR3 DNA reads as TGCAGCGTTGGAAAGGATAGGAATTCACCCCTCCACTTT.

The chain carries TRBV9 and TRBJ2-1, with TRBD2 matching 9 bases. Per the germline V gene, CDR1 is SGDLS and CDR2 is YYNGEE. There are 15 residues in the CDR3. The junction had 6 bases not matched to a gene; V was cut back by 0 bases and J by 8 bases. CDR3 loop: CASSVGTSAYHEQFF. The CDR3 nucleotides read TGTGCCAGCAGCGTAGGGACTAGCGCTTATCATGAGCAGTTCTTC.

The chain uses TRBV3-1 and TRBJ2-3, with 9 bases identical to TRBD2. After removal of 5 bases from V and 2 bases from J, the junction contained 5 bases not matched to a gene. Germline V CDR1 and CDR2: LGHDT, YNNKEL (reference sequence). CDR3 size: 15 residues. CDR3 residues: CASSSSGGYTDTQYF. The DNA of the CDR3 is TGTGCCAGCAGCTCAAGCGGGGGGTACACAGATACGCAGTATTTT.